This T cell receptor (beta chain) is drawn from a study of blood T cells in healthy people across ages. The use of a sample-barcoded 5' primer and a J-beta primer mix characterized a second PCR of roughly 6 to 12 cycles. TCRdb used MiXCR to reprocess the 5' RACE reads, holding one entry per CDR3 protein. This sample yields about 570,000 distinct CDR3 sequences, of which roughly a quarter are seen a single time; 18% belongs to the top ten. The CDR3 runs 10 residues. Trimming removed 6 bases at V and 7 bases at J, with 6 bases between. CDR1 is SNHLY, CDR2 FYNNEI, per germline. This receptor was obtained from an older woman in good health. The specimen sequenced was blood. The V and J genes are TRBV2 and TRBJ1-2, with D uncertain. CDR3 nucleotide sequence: TGTGCCAGCAGGAACGGTGGCTACACCTTC. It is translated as CASRNGGYTF.